This entry lists 24 T cell receptor beta chains sequenced from one sample in a study of T cell responses to AZD1222 COVID-19 vaccine. TCRdb's copy holds only in-frame clones and misses some; the assay was immunoSEQ multiplex PCR. The profile covers roughly 92,000 clones, with approximately 88% appearing a single time and about 5% taken by the ten largest. The starting material was peripheral blood, obtained 28 days after the second AZD1222 dose. The origin of the receptors is an adult who received the AZD1222 COVID-19 vaccine.

The chain recombines TRBV3-1 (or the pseudogene TRBV3-2) with TRBJ2-1, with 10 bases matching TRBD2. V was clipped by 6 bases and J by 3 bases; unmatched bases: 5. Germline CDR1 is LGHDT and CDR2 is YNNKEL (reference sequence). This CDR3 has 15 residues. The CDR3 region is CASRPTSGHYNEQFF. CDR3 coding DNA: TGTGCCAGCAGACCGACTAGCGGGCACTACAATGAGCAGTTCTTC.

The chain recombines TRBV11-2 with TRBJ1-5; D possibly corresponds to TRBD1 (5 bases). V dropped 0 bases and J dropped 1 base, with 13 bases sitting between them. The length of the CDR3 is 17 residues. CDR1 and CDR2 (germline): SGHAT, FQNNGV. The CDR3 DNA follows: TGTGCCAGCAGCTTAGATCAGGGTGGAGGGAGCAATCAGCCCCAGCATTTT. Encoded protein: CASSLDQGGGSNQPQHF. The full variable domain, completed using reference TRBV11-2 and TRBJ1-5, is EAGVAQSPRYKIIEKRQSVAFWCNPISGHATLYWYQQILGQGPKLLIQFQNNGVVDDSQLPKDRFSAERLKGVDSTLKIQPAKLEDSAVYLCASSLDQGGGSNQPQHFGDGTRLSIL.

V gene TRBV11-2 combines with J gene TRBJ1-2; no definite D call. Germline lookup yields CDR1 SGHAT and CDR2 FQNNGV. Trimming removed 6 bases at V and 8 bases at J, with 19 bases between. The length of the CDR3 is 14 residues. CDR3 sequence reads: CASSSPMVIRGYTF. DNA of the CDR3: TGTGCCAGCAGTTCCCCAATGGTGATAAGAGGCTACACCTTC.

This clone was counted between two and nine times. The chain carries TRBV6-1 and TRBJ1-1; D is unclear. The CDR3 contains 13 residues. Trimming took off 1 base at V and 0 bases at J, with 3 bases between the two ends. CDR1 MNHNS and CDR2 SASEGT come from the germline V gene. CDR3 nucleotides: TGTGCCAGCAGTGAAGTTATGAACACTGAAGCTTTCTTT. This gives the protein CASSEVMNTEAFF.

This clone showed up just a few times. J is TRBJ2-1 and V is TRBV4-1, with D perhaps matching TRBD1 (6 bases). With 2 bases removed from V and 4 bases from J, the gap between germline ends came to 15 bases. The CDR3 covers 16 residues. Germline lookup yields CDR1 MGHRA and CDR2 YSYEKL. The CDR3 DNA follows: TGCGCCAGCAGCCAAATGGGGGCAACAGGGTACAATGAGCAGTTCTTC. This translates into CASSQMGATGYNEQFF.

Here the CDR3 reads CASSPETVHGYTF. CDR3 in DNA: TGTGCCAGCTCCCCAGAGACGGTCCATGGCTACACCTTC. The chain links TRBV18 to TRBJ1-2; D unclear. The V gene's germline CDR1 is KGHSH and CDR2 LQKENI. Trimming shortened V by 6 bases and J by 6 bases, and 14 bases separated the two germline ends. This CDR3 region has 13 residues. The variable domain in full, with the rest retrieved from reference TRBV18 and TRBJ1-2, is NAGVMQNPRHLVRRRGQEARLRCSPMKGHSHVYWYRQLPEEGLKFMVYLQKENIIDESGMPKERFSAEFPKEGPSILRIQQVVRGDSAAYFCASSPETVHGYTFGSGTRLTVV.

The rearrangement uses TRBV18 and TRBJ2-1; TRBD1 matches 7 bases. Germline assignment: CDR1 KGHSH and CDR2 LQKENI. The CDR3 has 15 residues. Trimming cost V 4 bases and J 3 bases; bases outside gene matches: 6. This CDR3 reads CASSRTGINYNEQFF. CDR3 in DNA: TGTGCCAGCTCACGGACAGGTATCAACTACAATGAGCAGTTCTTC. The full variable domain, in which reference TRBV18 and TRBJ2-1 provide the parts outside the CDR3, is NAGVMQNPRHLVRRRGQEARLRCSPMKGHSHVYWYRQLPEEGLKFMVYLQKENIIDESGMPKERFSAEFPKEGPSILRIQQVVRGDSAAYFCASSRTGINYNEQFFGPGTRLTVL.

The sample holds one count of this clone. The V call is TRBV23-1, the J call TRBJ1-5; D perhaps matches TRBD1 (6 bases). Being an ORF, TRBV23-1 has a function that is uncertain. Trimming stripped 2 bases from V and 4 bases from J, with 12 bases between. The CDR3 contains 15 residues. The CDR3 DNA is TGCGCCAGCAGTCAACCCGCCAGGGGAAATCAGCCCCAGCATTTT. Its translation is CASSQPARGNQPQHF.

This chain connects TRBV12-3 or TRBV12-4 to TRBJ1-1; the D is unclear. Between the trimmed V and J ends, which lost 5 bases and 7 bases, there was a span of 14 bases. CDR3 length: 13 residues. The CDR3 here is CASSPRESVEAFF. In nucleotides, the CDR3 is TGTGCCAGCAGTCCACGGGAGTCAGTTGAAGCTTTCTTT.

The genes are TRBV18 and TRBJ1-6; 7 bases are a match to TRBD1. The trim removed 4 bases at V and 10 bases at J, leaving 22 bases unmatched. The CDR3 sequence is 19 residues long. Germline CDR1 is KGHSH and CDR2 is LQKENI. As DNA, the CDR3 is TGTGCCAGCTCACACGGGCGTTTCGGACAGGATGATTTGGGGTCACCCCTCCACTTT. Protein: CASSHGRFGQDDLGSPLHF.

The chain uses TRBV5-6 and TRBJ2-5; D remains unclear. The CDR3 covers 13 residues. V shed 0 bases and J shed 4 bases, with 7 bases lying between them. Germline values: CDR1 SGHDT, CDR2 YYEEEE. DNA for the CDR3: TGTGCCAGCAGCTTGGAGGCGTCAGAGACCCAGTACTTC. It yields the protein CASSLEASETQYF.

On this clone: The sample carries other DNA sequences with the same CDR3. This chain uses TRBV5-1 with TRBJ1-1; possibly TRBD1 for D (5 bases). The CDR3 extends over 14 amino acids. Germline V gene lookup returns CDR1 SGHRS and CDR2 YFSETQ. V was trimmed by 3 bases and J by 2 bases, leaving 11 bases between them. CDR3 coding DNA: TGCGCCAGCAGCTCTGGGACGGGAAACACTGAAGCTTTCTTT. Protein product: CASSSGTGNTEAFF. Drawing the rest from reference TRBV5-1 and TRBJ1-1, the complete variable domain is KAGVTQTPRYLIKTRGQQVTLSCSPISGHRSVSWYQQTPGQGLQFLFEYFSETQRNKGNFPGRFSGRQFSNSRSEMNVSTLELGDSALYLCASSSGTGNTEAFFGQGTRLTVV.

The chain uses TRBV6-5 and TRBJ1-6; no definite D call. Trimming left V 5 bases short and J 8 bases short, with 10 bases between. Germline V gene data show CDR1 as MNHEY and CDR2 as SVGAGI. The CDR3 is 13 residues long. The DNA of the CDR3 is TGTGCCAGCAGTCCTACCCTAGATTCACCCCTCCACTTT. This sequence encodes CASSPTLDSPLHF.

A few counts support this clone. The J gene is TRBJ1-1, the V gene TRBV12-3 or TRBV12-4; a weak D match, TRBD1 (5 bases). Trimming cost V 3 bases and J 1 base, with 6 bases left between them. The CDR3 consists of 13 residues. The CDR3 protein is CASSLGGNTEAFF. The CDR3 DNA follows: TGTGCCAGCAGTTTGGGGGGGAACACTGAAGCTTTCTTT.

The count of this clone is one. This rearrangement joins TRBV2 to TRBJ1-2; 7 positions agree with TRBD1. This CDR3 has 13 residues. Germline CDR1 reads SNHLY; CDR2 reads FYNNEI. The V and J ends lost 4 bases and 7 bases, in that order; junction bases with no gene match: 6. The CDR3 here is CASSVRQGAGYTF. The CDR3 nucleotides are TGTGCCAGCAGTGTTAGACAGGGAGCTGGCTACACCTTC.

This clone was seen just once. V and J are TRBV18 and TRBJ2-7; D is unclear. Germline V gene lookup returns CDR1 KGHSH and CDR2 LQKENI. This CDR3 is 13 amino acids long. The V end was cut by 4 bases, the J end by 4 bases, with 11 bases between. CDR3 in DNA: TGTGCCAGCTCACACGGACCGTCGTACGAGCAGTACTTC. This sequence encodes CASSHGPSYEQYF.

This clone was observed a handful of times. The chain employs TRBV12-3 or TRBV12-4 and TRBJ1-2; D may be TRBD1 (5 bases). Between the trimmed V and J ends, which lost 8 bases and 8 bases, there was a span of 12 bases. This CDR3 contains 11 residues. The CDR3 loop reads CASGATGGYTF. Written as DNA, the CDR3 is TGTGCCAGCGGGGCGACTGGAGGCTACACCTTC.

This sequence joins TRBV18 and TRBJ2-2, with D unresolved. Germline V gene lookup returns CDR1 KGHSH and CDR2 LQKENI. CDR3 length: 16 amino acids. V was clipped by 3 bases and J by 1 base, with 12 bases between them. In DNA form, the CDR3 reads TGTGCCAGCTCACCGCACCGGGTCGAGAACACCGGGGAGCTGTTTTTT. This encodes CASSPHRVENTGELFF.

The chain uses TRBV18 and TRBJ2-1, with TRBD1 matching 10 bases. Germline V gene lookup returns CDR1 KGHSH and CDR2 LQKENI. CDR3 size: 15 residues. V dropped 8 bases and J dropped 2; count of bases not matched to a gene: 6. The CDR3 DNA reads TGTGCCAGCACCGCGACAGGGGGCGCCTACAATGAGCAGTTCTTC. This gives the protein CASTATGGAYNEQFF. The whole variable domain, remainder taken from reference TRBV18 and TRBJ2-1, is NAGVMQNPRHLVRRRGQEARLRCSPMKGHSHVYWYRQLPEEGLKFMVYLQKENIIDESGMPKERFSAEFPKEGPSILRIQQVVRGDSAAYFCASTATGGAYNEQFFGPGTRLTVL.

CDR3 sequence (DNA): TGTGCCAGCAGTAGCAGGCGCGGGGGAGGCTACAATGAGCAGTTCTTC. Encoded protein: CASSSRRGGGYNEQFF. The chain joins TRBV6-2 or TRBV6-3 to TRBJ2-1; TRBD2 aligns across 7 bases. V shed 5 bases and J 3 bases; nucleotides not matched to a gene: 10. Per the germline V gene, CDR1 is MNHEY and CDR2 is SVGEGT. This CDR3 region has 16 residues.

The chain carries TRBV2 and TRBJ2-5; D is unresolved. V dropped 4 bases and J dropped 3 bases, with 6 bases sitting between them. CDR3 size: 12 residues. Germline CDR1 is SNHLY and CDR2 is FYNNEI. The CDR3 nucleotides read TGTGCCAGCAGTGTCCAGGAAGAGACCCAGTACTTC. Its protein product is CASSVQEETQYF.

The chain has TRBV5-8 and TRBJ2-2; maybe TRBD1 (5 bases). Per germline, CDR1 SGHTS and CDR2 YDEGEE. Trimming left V 3 bases short and J 6 bases short, with 9 bases between. The CDR3 contains 13 residues. The CDR3 DNA follows: TGTGCCAGCAGCTCCAGGGCGGCCGGGGAGCTGTTTTTT. Amino acids: CASSSRAAGELFF.

The chain uses TRBV18 and TRBJ2-2; 10 bases map to TRBD1. There are 16 residues in the CDR3. V shed 0 bases and J 5 bases; nucleotides not matched to a gene: 3. Germline V gives CDR1 KGHSH, CDR2 LQKENI. The CDR3 spells CASSPPGQGITGELFF. The CDR3 coding sequence is TGTGCCAGCTCACCACCGGGACAGGGGATAACCGGGGAGCTGTTTTTT.

V is TRBV5-4 and J is TRBJ2-3; D remains unclear. V lost 0 bases to trimming and J lost 3 bases, with 14 bases between them. This CDR3 contains 16 residues. The germline V gene has CDR1 SGHNT and CDR2 YYREEE (reference sequence). Here the CDR3 reads CASSLALLGSTDTQYF. CDR3 in DNA: TGTGCCAGCAGCTTGGCTCTTTTAGGATCAACAGATACGCAGTATTTT.